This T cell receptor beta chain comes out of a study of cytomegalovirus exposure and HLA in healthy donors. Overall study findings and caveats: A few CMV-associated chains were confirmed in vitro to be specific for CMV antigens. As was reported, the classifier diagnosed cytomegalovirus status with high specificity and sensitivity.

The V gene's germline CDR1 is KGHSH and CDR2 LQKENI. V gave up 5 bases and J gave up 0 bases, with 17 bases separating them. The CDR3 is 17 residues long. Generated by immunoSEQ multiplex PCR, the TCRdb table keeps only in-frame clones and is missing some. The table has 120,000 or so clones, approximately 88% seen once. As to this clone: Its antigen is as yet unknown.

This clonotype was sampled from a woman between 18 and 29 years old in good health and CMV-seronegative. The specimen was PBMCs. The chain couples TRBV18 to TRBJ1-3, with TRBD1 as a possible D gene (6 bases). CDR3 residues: CASSSSPQGSSGNTIYF. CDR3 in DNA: TGTGCCAGCTCATCCTCCCCCCAGGGGAGCTCTGGAAACACCATATATTTT. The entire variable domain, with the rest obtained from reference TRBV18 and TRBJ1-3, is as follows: NAGVMQNPRHLVRRRGQEARLRCSPMKGHSHVYWYRQLPEEGLKFMVYLQKENIIDESGMPKERFSAEFPKEGPSILRIQQVVRGDSAAYFCASSSSPQGSSGNTIYFGEGSWLTVV.